The following is a TCR beta chain sequence with its context. TCRdb ran MiXCR on the 5' RACE reads and lists one entry per CDR3 protein. The table shows 7,500 to 9,500 distinct CDR3 sequences, with around a third occurring only once. Germline CDR1 is MGHRA and CDR2 is YSYEKL. The germline V and J ends were trimmed by 1 base and 5 bases, with 14 bases remaining between them. The CDR3 runs 15 residues. The sequenced sample consisted of tumor-infiltrating memory CD4+ T cells sorted from the breast tumor. Subset: memory CD4+ T cells, CD4+CD45RO+CD25-. The receptor's source is a female donor with breast cancer. The V call is TRBV4-1, the J call TRBJ1-2; D is unresolved. The CDR3 nucleotides are TGCGCCAGCAGCCAAGGCATAATTAGTAATTATGGCTACACCTTC. Amino acids: CASSQGIISNYGYTF.